This TCR beta chain derives from a study of Graves' ophthalmopathy and Graves' hyperthyroidism. About the study: A follow-up of 18 months without ophthalmopathy meant that hyperthyroidism was stable. Overall study results and limits: In predicting ophthalmopathy progression, the model reached around 65% sensitivity and 72.22% specificity.

Patients in the hyperthyroidism group, adults aged 18 to 65, were newly diagnosed, under 2 months' duration. Orbital computed tomography and thyroid ultrasound, along with TRAb, serum thyroxine and clinical symptoms, underpinned diagnosis. At least ten counts were recorded for this clonotype. Its cognate antigen is unknown. Beta-chain TCR CDR3 regions were amplified from RNA transcripts. HTBI primers were used in a first-round RT-PCR, which preceded a second-round multiplex PCR. TCRdb itself ran the multiplex PCR reads through MiXCR, one entry per CDR3 protein. The sample lists around 590,000 distinct CDR3 sequences, about 35% occurring once. The receptor's source is an adult man with Graves' hyperthyroidism. Sequenced: peripheral blood or thyroid tissue (not recorded which).

The CDR3 DNA reads TGTGCCAGCAGCCCTACAGGGTATTATTCACCCCTCCACTTT. It translates to CASSPTGYYSPLHF. The chain employs TRBV12-3 or TRBV12-4 and TRBJ1-6; a possible D gene is TRBD1 (6 bases). Trimming took off 6 bases at V and 8 bases at J, with 14 bases between the two ends. The CDR3 is made up of 14 amino acids.